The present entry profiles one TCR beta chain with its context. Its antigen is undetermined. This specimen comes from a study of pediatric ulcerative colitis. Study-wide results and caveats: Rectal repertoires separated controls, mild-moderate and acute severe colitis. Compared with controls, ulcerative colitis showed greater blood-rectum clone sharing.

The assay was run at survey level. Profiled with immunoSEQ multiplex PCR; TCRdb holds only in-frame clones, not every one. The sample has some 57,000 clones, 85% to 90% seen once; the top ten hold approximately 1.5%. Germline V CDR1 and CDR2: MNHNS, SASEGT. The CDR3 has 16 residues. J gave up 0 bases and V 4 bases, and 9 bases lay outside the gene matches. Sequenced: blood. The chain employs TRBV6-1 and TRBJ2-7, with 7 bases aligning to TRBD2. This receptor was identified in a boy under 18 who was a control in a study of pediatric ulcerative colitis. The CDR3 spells CASSASGRANSYEQYF. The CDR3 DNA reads TGTGCCAGCAGTGCATCTGGGAGGGCGAACTCCTACGAGCAGTACTTC.